The sequence of this TCR beta chain was determined in a study of blood T cells in healthy people across ages. A J-beta primer mix and a sample-barcoded 5' primer were used in a second PCR of about 7 to 12 cycles. Each of the cDNA molecules was tagged by a template-switch adaptor with 12 random nucleotides. One entry per CDR3 protein, called by TCRdb with MiXCR from the 5' RACE reads. The sample lists about 760,000 distinct CDR3 sequences, around three fifths occurring once. This clonotype has more than one count but fewer than ten. Its antigen is not known. Findings and caveats of the study: More naive CD4+ cells and higher diversity marked long-lived donors relative to aged donors.

The CDR3 sequence is 18 residues long. Looked up from germline, CDR1 is LGHDT and CDR2 is YNNKEL (reference sequence). V lost 0 bases and J lost 2, with 19 bases in between. The clonotype was recovered from a man in his forties or fifties in good health. The gene calls are TRBV3-1 and TRBJ2-5; no clear D. The sequenced sample consisted of blood. CDR3 protein: CASSQDDRLVSRQETQYF. CDR3 DNA: TGTGCCAGCAGCCAAGATGATAGGTTGGTTTCTAGACAAGAGACCCAGTACTTC.